This TCR beta chain was found in a study of technical replicates of blood from a few donors. Measured with immunoSEQ multiplex PCR; TCRdb has only the in-frame clones, and not every one. The sample consists of fewer than 100,000 clones, around 95% of them appearing once. This TCR was sampled from a human donor in good health. Sequencing was carried out using T cells isolated from PBMCs.

The CDR3 region has the DNA TGTGCCAGCTCACCTCCCAACAGGGGGCAGGAGCAGTACTTC. As protein: CASSPPNRGQEQYF. The gene calls are TRBV18 and TRBJ2-7; 9 bases map to TRBD1. Germline V gives CDR1 KGHSH, CDR2 LQKENI. V was pared by 3 bases and J by 7 bases, with 7 bases of the junction left unmatched. This CDR3 spans 14 amino acids.